The clone carrying this TCR beta chain came up once. Its antigen is currently unknown. The data were obtained in a study of cytomegalovirus exposure and HLA in healthy donors. Turning to the study itself: One earlier analysis, a look at about 179 million T cells, found some 120 million unique TCR beta sequences. Study results and limitations: An analysis done earlier found most TCR beta V segments productive about 87% or about 30% of the time.

Germline CDR1 is LGHNA and CDR2 is YNFKEQ. The CDR3 has 14 residues. Trimming took 1 base from V and 7 from J, leaving 13 bases between them. PCR amplification relied on 60 Vbeta primers (plus 13 Jbeta primers). Only in-frame clones appear in the TCRdb table, and some are missing; sequencing was by immunoSEQ multiplex PCR. The sample includes about 200,000 clones, around 79% of them seen just once. Sequenced: PBMCs. The chain uses TRBV4-2 and TRBJ1-1; weak D call: TRBD1 (5 bases). The clonotype comes from a male donor in good health and CMV-seropositive. CDR3 protein: CASSQVGAGNEAFF. CDR3 in DNA: TGTGCCAGCAGCCAAGTAGGGGCGGGGAATGAAGCTTTCTTT.